This entry describes one T cell receptor (beta chain). Cohort placement rested on clinical history that participants reported themselves. This sample was included in a study of blood T cell repertoires in COVID-19. J gave up 2 bases and V 2 bases, and 4 bases lay outside the gene matches. The CDR3 contains 14 residues. Germline V gene data show CDR1 as SGDLS and CDR2 as YYNGEE. In the source study's methods: Reference gene primer amplification yielded estimated nucleated cell counts. Profiled with immunoSEQ multiplex PCR; TCRdb holds only in-frame clones, not every one. D and trimming come from the DNA, and the V and J calls and clone size come from that table. This sample carries 350,000 to 450,000 clones, approximately 90% of them seen once, and the ten largest clones take 0.95% to 1.2%.

Material for sequencing was PBMCs or T cells enriched from blood (not recorded which). The chain uses TRBV9 and TRBJ2-7, with 7 bases lining up with TRBD1. This TCR came from a young man who had recovered from COVID-19. The CDR3 protein is CASSVGQRTYEQYF. The CDR3 DNA sequence: TGTGCCAGCAGCGTGGGACAGCGAACCTACGAGCAGTACTTC.